Given below is one T cell receptor beta chain in context. Its antigen is undetermined. CDR3 length equals 21 residues. CDR1 and CDR2 (germline): MNHEY, SMNVEV (reference sequence). V lost 7 bases to trimming and J lost 5 bases, with 38 bases between them. The donors formed part of the approximately 130-subject validation cohort, distinct from the approximately 630-subject first cohort. The entry originates in a study of cytomegalovirus exposure and HLA in healthy donors. Overall study: Later, an analysis reported that the 100 to 150 validation repertoires had used the same platform as the roughly 660 first-cohort repertoires. Study conclusions and caveats: Among TCR beta chains, those listed as cytomegalovirus-associated numbered roughly 150. High sensitivity and specificity were reportedly achieved when the classifier diagnosed cytomegalovirus status.

TCRdb's copy holds only in-frame clones and misses some; the assay was immunoSEQ multiplex PCR. Seen here are 230,000 or so clones, 88% observed once, and the top ten hold 2.9%. Sequencing used PBMCs. The sequence came from a woman aged 18-30 years in good health and CMV-seronegative. This chain joins TRBV27 and TRBJ1-1; D possibly corresponds to TRBD1 (6 bases). The CDR3 loop reads CASISQQVRLRGLLGVTEAFF. CDR3 DNA: TGTGCCAGCATTTCCCAACAAGTACGCCTAAGGGGGTTATTGGGAGTGACTGAAGCTTTCTTT.